This T cell receptor beta chain is from a study of metastatic and nonmetastatic thyroid tumors. Germline loops: CDR1 MNHNS, CDR2 SASEGT. CDR3 length equals 16 residues. TCRdb redid the clone calls on the PCR reads using MiXCR. The sample yields about 40,000 clones, roughly 14% seen once. There were no patients who had received any treatment before thyroid surgery. This clone occurred a few times. One end of the junction varies from germline; a read error may be responsible. Specimen: blood. This TCR was sampled from a female donor with papillary thyroid cancer or a benign thyroid nodule (not recorded which). Some clones in this sample may be carry-over from other donors' samples. The gene calls are TRBV6-1 and TRBJ1-1; D is perhaps TRBD1 (5 bases). CDR3: CARPKDAFRQNTEDFF. The DNA for the CDR3 is TGTGCCAGACCTAAGGACGCCTTTAGACAGAACACTGAAGATTTCTTT.